A single sample is the source of the 10 T cell receptor beta chains below, sequenced in a study of blood T cells in healthy people across ages. PCR was performed a second time for roughly 7 to 12 cycles using a sample-barcoded 5' primer and a J-beta primer mix. TCRdb fed the 5' RACE reads into MiXCR, producing one record per CDR3 protein. Here the sample spans over 1,300,000 distinct CDR3 sequences, approximately 59% being singletons. Sequencing used blood. The receptors stem from a man younger than 35 in good health.

The CDR3 bases are TGTGCCAGCAGATCAGGGGGCAGGGCTTTCTTT. Its translation: CASRSGGRAFF. The V and J genes are TRBV27 and TRBJ1-1; 8 bases align to TRBD1. The CDR3 extends over 11 amino acids. Trimming removed 6 bases from V and 11 bases from J; junction bases left unmatched: 5. Germline loops: CDR1 MNHEY, CDR2 SMNVEV (reference sequence).

In this sample, this clonotype turned up a few times. The chain recombines TRBV27 with TRBJ2-7; D not certain. This CDR3 has 13 residues. The V end lost 3 bases, the J end lost 2 bases, and 8 bases lay between the germline ends. Germline V gene lookup returns CDR1 MNHEY and CDR2 SMNVEV (reference sequence). The CDR3 reads CASSFRGTYEQYF. The DNA for the CDR3 is TGTGCCAGCAGTTTTCGCGGTACCTACGAGCAGTACTTC.

Of note for this clonotype: At one boundary the junction diverges from the germline segment, which might be a read error. The CDR3 DNA follows: TGCACCAGCAGTTCTAGCGGGAAATCCGAGCAGTACTTC. It is translated as CTSSSSGKSEQYF. The chain employs TRBV10-1 and TRBJ2-7, with TRBD2 identical over 9 bases. The CDR3 spans 13 residues. Germline lookup yields CDR1 WNHNN and CDR2 SYGVQD (reference sequence).

This sequence joins TRBV18 and TRBJ2-7; no definite D call. The CDR3 extends over 16 amino acids. Germline lookup yields CDR1 KGHSH and CDR2 LQKENI. With 2 bases removed from V and 7 bases from J, the gap between germline ends came to 21 bases. Here the CDR3 DNA reads TGTGCCAGCTCACCAGCGTCATACGGTAGTATAGAGGAGCAGTACTTC. It specifies CASSPASYGSIEEQYF.

The J gene is TRBJ2-1, the V gene TRBV7-2; TRBD1 agrees at 8 bases. The junction had 7 bases not matched to a gene; V was cut back by 1 base and J by 5 bases. Germline CDR1 and CDR2: SGHTA and FQGNSA. The CDR3 covers 16 residues. The CDR3 DNA follows: TGTGCCAGCAGCTTAGGGGGGTCAGGGGGCCACAATGAGCAGTTCTTC. This translates into CASSLGGSGGHNEQFF. The complete variable domain, with remaining parts taken from reference TRBV7-2 and TRBJ2-1, reads GAGVSQSPSNKVTEKGKDVELRCDPISGHTALYWYRQSLGQGLEFLIYFQGNSAPDKSGLPSDRFSAERTGGSVSTLTIQRTQQEDSAVYLCASSLGGSGGHNEQFFGPGTRLTVL.

This chain uses TRBV4-3 with TRBJ1-4, with TRBD1 as a possible D gene (5 bases). The CDR3 covers 17 residues. Between the trimmed V and J ends, which lost 1 base and 8 bases, there was a span of 20 bases. Germline assignment: CDR1 LGHNA and CDR2 YSLEER. The CDR3 nucleotides are TGCGCCAGCAGCCAAGCCCTGGGGCAGGGACGGAGAGAAAAACTGTTTTTT. Translating it yields CASSQALGQGRREKLFF.

This clonotype was detected only a few times. The CDR3 DNA reads TGTGCCAGCAGACTAGCTCTGGATACGCAGTATTTT. Translation: CASRLALDTQYF. This chain connects TRBV12-3 or TRBV12-4 to TRBJ2-3, with a tentative D call TRBD2 (6 bases). This CDR3 contains 12 residues. V gave up 6 bases and J gave up 6 bases, with 10 bases separating them.

The genes are TRBV4-2 and TRBJ2-1, with 8 bases fitting TRBD2. Germline loops: CDR1 LGHNA, CDR2 YNFKEQ. The CDR3 has 15 residues. V was clipped by 0 bases and J by 9 bases; unmatched bases: 7. The CDR3 loop is CASSQEKAGAGEQFF. DNA of the CDR3: TGTGCCAGCAGCCAAGAGAAAGCGGGAGCAGGTGAGCAGTTCTTC.

The V gene is TRBV28, the J gene TRBJ2-4, with TRBD2 as a possible D gene (5 bases). The DNA matches TRBJ2-5 better at its end, which makes the J call doubtful. Germline V CDR1 and CDR2: MDHEN, SYDVKM. The CDR3 consists of 15 residues. The CDR3 reads CASSLFQFRGETQYF. Here the CDR3 DNA reads TGTGCCAGCAGTTTATTTCAATTTAGAGGGGAGACCCAGTACTTC.

This clonotype was counted only a few times. The CDR3 bases are TGTGCCAGCAGTTGGGACCTTGAGCGCTACGAGCAGTACTTC. Translation gives CASSWDLERYEQYF. This chain connects TRBV6-1 to TRBJ2-7, with D perhaps being TRBD1 or TRBD2 (5 bases each). This CDR3 spans 14 amino acids. The V end was cut by 5 bases, the J end by 3 bases, with 14 bases between. CDR1 is MNHNS, CDR2 SASEGT, per germline.